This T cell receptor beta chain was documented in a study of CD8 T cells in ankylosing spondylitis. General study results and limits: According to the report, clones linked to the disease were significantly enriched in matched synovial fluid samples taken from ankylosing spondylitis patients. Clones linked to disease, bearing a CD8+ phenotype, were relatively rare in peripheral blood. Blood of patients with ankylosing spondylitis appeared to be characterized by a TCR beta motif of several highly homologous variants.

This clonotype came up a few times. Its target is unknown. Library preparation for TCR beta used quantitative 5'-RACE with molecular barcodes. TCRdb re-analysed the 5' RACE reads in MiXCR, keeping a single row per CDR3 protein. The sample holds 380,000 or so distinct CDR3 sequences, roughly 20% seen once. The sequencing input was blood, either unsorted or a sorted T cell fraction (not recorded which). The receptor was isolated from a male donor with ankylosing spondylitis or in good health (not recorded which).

The CDR3 loop reads CASRGQGPDTQYF. CDR3 in DNA: TGTGCCAGCAGGGGACAGGGACCAGATACGCAGTATTTT. The chain recombines TRBV11-2 with TRBJ2-3; 9 bases line up with TRBD1. CDR1 SGHAT and CDR2 FQNNGV come from the germline V gene. V gave up 6 bases and J gave up 4 bases; unmatched junction bases: 2. The CDR3 has 13 amino acids. The variable domain in full, with the rest retrieved from reference TRBV11-2 and TRBJ2-3, is EAGVAQSPRYKIIEKRQSVAFWCNPISGHATLYWYQQILGQGPKLLIQFQNNGVVDDSQLPKDRFSAERLKGVDSTLKIQPAKLEDSAVYLCASRGQGPDTQYFGPGTRLTVL.